Described below is a single T cell receptor beta chain sequence and its context. It was template switching that added a universal primer site, and there were unique molecular identifiers on the cDNA. A single record per CDR3 protein comes from TCRdb applying MiXCR to the 5' RACE reads. This sample has 200,000 to 250,000 distinct CDR3 sequences, with 6% to 7% found just once. CDR3 size: 16 residues. The germline CDR1 and CDR2 sequences are PRHDT and FYEKMQ (reference sequence). Trimming stripped 0 bases from V and 1 base from J, with 13 bases between. This sample is part of a study of identical twins. These data also featured in a second study, about T cells expressing NK-cell markers. That paper adds: Sorted CD3+CD56+NKG2C+, CD3+CD56+NKG2C- and CD3+CD56-NKG2C+ T cells supplied TCR beta repertoires. The sorts in several experiments were restricted to alpha-beta TCR T cells by an anti-gamma-delta TCR antibody.

Material: CD8+ T cells sorted from blood. The V call is TRBV13, the J call TRBJ2-7; tentative D call: TRBD1 (6 bases). The source is a young woman in good health. The CDR3 DNA follows: TGTGCCAGCAGCTTAGGGGCAGGGGTCTTTTCCTACGAGCAGTACTTC. Its translation is CASSLGAGVFSYEQYF.